The 19 T cell receptor beta chains below come from one sample, sequenced in a study of T-cell reconstitution after alpha-beta-depleted transplantation in children. Unique molecular identifiers were incorporated when the TCRbeta library was constructed. TCRdb used MiXCR to reprocess the PCR reads, holding one entry per CDR3 protein. Among 900,000 or so distinct CDR3 sequences listed, roughly 16% were seen once. The sample in question was PBMCs, mostly from graft donor cells, obtained 360 days after TCRalphabeta/CD19-depleted stem cell transplant. All receptors come from a male patient younger than 18 who had a stem cell transplant for acute lymphoblastic leukemia, so the T cells may come from the graft donor.

The rearrangement joins TRBV20-1 to TRBJ2-1, with TRBD2 identical over 10 bases. V was pared by 4 bases and J by 5 bases, with 11 bases of the junction left unmatched. Germline V gene sequence: CDR1 DFQATT, CDR2 SNEGSKA (reference sequence). This CDR3 spans 16 amino acids. This CDR3 reads CSANALSTSGHNEQFF. The CDR3 DNA reads as TGCAGTGCTAATGCGCTTTCGACTAGCGGGCACAATGAGCAGTTCTTC.

CDR3 in amino acids: CASSPSGGLYNEQFF. The DNA for the CDR3 is TGTGCCAGCAGCCCGAGCGGGGGGCTCTACAATGAGCAGTTCTTC. The chain joins TRBV9 to TRBJ2-1; 9 bases are a match to TRBD2. Germline V CDR1 and CDR2: SGDLS, YYNGEE. The CDR3 spans 15 residues. V lost 4 bases and J lost 3; bases outside the gene matches: 5.

The CDR3 here is CASSQDPLAGTDTQYF. DNA for the CDR3: TGTGCCAGCAGCCAAGATCCGCTAGCGGGGACAGATACGCAGTATTTT. The chain uses TRBV3-1 and TRBJ2-3, with TRBD2 matching over 9 bases. The CDR3 loop spans 16 amino acids. The germline gives CDR1 LGHDT, CDR2 YNNKEL (reference sequence). Germline trimming cut 0 bases from V and 3 bases from J; bases unmatched to any gene: 4.

This clonotype came up a few times. The V and J genes are TRBV29-1 and TRBJ1-1; D gene uncertain. Germline CDR1 SQVTM, CDR2 ANQGSEA. The CDR3 covers 11 residues. V was shortened by 6 bases and J by 8 bases, with 13 bases between the two germline ends. This CDR3 reads CSVVAPGEAFF. CDR3 DNA: TGCAGCGTCGTCGCTCCGGGAGAAGCTTTCTTT. Filled out from reference TRBV29-1 and TRBJ1-1, the complete variable domain reads SAVISQKPSRDICQRGTSLTIQCQVDSQVTMMFWYRQQPGQSLTLIATANQGSEATYESGFVIDKFPISRPNLTFSTLTVSNMSPEDSSIYLCSVVAPGEAFFGQGTRLTVV.

This clonotype appeared many times. J is TRBJ2-1 and V is TRBV29-1; TRBD1 matches 7 bases. The CDR3 is 12 amino acids. J was trimmed by 9 bases and V by 7 bases; bases with no gene match: 9. CDR1 is SQVTM and CDR2 is ANQGSEA in the germline V gene. The CDR3 loop reads CSGGQVNAEQFF. The CDR3 DNA follows: TGCAGCGGTGGACAGGTGAACGCTGAGCAGTTCTTC.

The chain joins TRBV12-3 or TRBV12-4 to TRBJ1-4; D is perhaps TRBD1 (6 bases). V shed 10 bases and J shed 8 bases, with 26 bases lying between them. The CDR3 has 16 residues. As DNA, the CDR3 is TGTGCCACTTCCCTCTCAGGGGCAGGGCTGAAGGAAAAACTGTTTTTT. It codes for CATSLSGAGLKEKLFF.

This clonotype has a handful of counts. The chain couples TRBV20-1 to TRBJ2-7; 7 positions agree with TRBD2. This CDR3 has 14 residues. Germline CDR1 is DFQATT and CDR2 is SNEGSKA (reference sequence). The V gene end was trimmed by 5 bases and the J gene end by 1 base; junction bases not matched to a gene: 8. CDR3 region: CSASEWGGSYEQYF. The DNA of the CDR3 is TGCAGTGCTTCCGAGTGGGGGGGATCCTACGAGCAGTACTTC.

The genes are TRBV5-1 and TRBJ2-3, with D possibly being TRBD1 (5 bases). The CDR3 has 13 residues. V lost 4 bases and J 4 bases, leaving 10 bases between the germline ends. The germline V gene encodes CDR1 SGHRS and CDR2 YFSETQ. Written as DNA, the CDR3 is TGCGCCAGCAGCCACAGGCGACCAGATACGCAGTATTTT. Its protein is CASSHRRPDTQYF.

Ten or more counts support this clonotype. The V call is TRBV5-1, the J call TRBJ2-3; D gene ambiguous. Germline values: CDR1 SGHRS, CDR2 YFSETQ. The CDR3 is 17 residues long. Trimming took 0 bases from V and 0 from J, leaving 14 bases between them. For the CDR3, the DNA is TGCGCCAGCAGCTTGGGTGAACAGCCTACTAGCACAGATACGCAGTATTTT. Encoded protein: CASSLGEQPTSTDTQYF. Based on the CDR3 plus reference TRBV5-1 and TRBJ2-3, the full variable domain is KAGVTQTPRYLIKTRGQQVTLSCSPISGHRSVSWYQQTPGQGLQFLFEYFSETQRNKGNFPGRFSGRQFSNSRSEMNVSTLELGDSALYLCASSLGEQPTSTDTQYFGPGTRLTVL.

This chain connects TRBV20-1 to TRBJ1-2; 7 bases agree with TRBD1. The germline CDR1 and CDR2 sequences are DFQATT and SNEGSKA (reference sequence). V lost 6 bases, J lost 11 bases, and 6 bases stayed unmatched. The CDR3 is made up of 10 amino acids. The chain's CDR3 is CSARGAEYTF. Written as DNA, the CDR3 is TGCAGTGCCAGGGGGGCTGAATACACCTTC.

This clonotype was seen a handful of times. The CDR3 spells CASSWLAGDNTGELFF. The CDR3 nucleotides read TGCGCCAGCAGCTGGCTAGCGGGAGATAATACCGGGGAGCTGTTTTTT. This chain uses TRBV5-1 with TRBJ2-2, with TRBD2 identical over 10 bases. There are 16 residues in the CDR3. The V gene's germline CDR1 is SGHRS and CDR2 YFSETQ. The V segment lost 3 bases and the J segment 5 bases; nucleotides outside the gene matches: 7.

This clonotype was observed at least ten times. The CDR3 region is CASRLAEASSEQFF. The CDR3 DNA is TGTGCCAGCAGACTAGCGGAGGCGAGTAGTGAGCAGTTCTTC. This sequence joins TRBV12-3 or TRBV12-4 and TRBJ2-1, with 8 bases identical to TRBD2. The CDR3 sequence is 14 residues long. V shed 6 bases and J 9 bases; nucleotides not matched to a gene: 10.

The sample holds a few counts of this clonotype. V gene TRBV11-2 combines with J gene TRBJ2-7, with 12 bases that match TRBD2. The CDR3 consists of 15 residues. Germline CDR1 reads SGHAT; CDR2 reads FQNNGV. The trim removed 6 bases at V and 6 bases at J, leaving 9 bases unmatched. The chain's CDR3 is CASSHWTSGTGEQYF. For the CDR3, the DNA is TGTGCCAGCAGTCACTGGACTAGCGGGACCGGCGAGCAGTACTTC.

V gene TRBV7-8 combines with J gene TRBJ2-7, with 8 bases lining up with TRBD2. With 3 bases clipped from V and 2 bases from J, the junction kept 9 bases outside the gene matches. The CDR3 sequence is 16 residues long. Germline V gives CDR1 SGHVS, CDR2 FQNEAQ. This chain's CDR3 is CASSFAGGELTYEQYF. CDR3 DNA: TGTGCCAGCAGCTTTGCGGGAGGAGAGCTAACCTACGAGCAGTACTTC.

This sequence joins TRBV12-3 or TRBV12-4 and TRBJ1-5; D ambiguous. V lost 3 bases and J 7 bases, leaving 22 bases between the germline ends. This CDR3 is built from 17 residues. Written as DNA, the CDR3 is TGTGCCAGCAGTTTGCGTCTTAGGAGGGCCCTAAGGCAGCCCCAGCATTTT. Amino acid sequence: CASSLRLRRALRQPQHF.

The chain couples TRBV21-1 to TRBJ1-5. TRBV21-1 is a recognized pseudogene. The CDR3 is 16 residues long. CDR3 region: CASRGAGRDSNQPQHF. As DNA, the CDR3 is TGTGCCAGCAGGGGAGCGGGTAGGGATAGCAATCAGCCCCAGCATTTT.

The CDR3 nucleotides are TGTGCCAGTAGTATGAGGGAGAGCAATCAGCCCCAGCATTTT. Translating gives CASSMRESNQPQHF. The V gene is TRBV19, the J gene TRBJ1-5; the D is unclear. The germline V and J ends were trimmed by 3 bases and 1 base, with 7 bases remaining between them. Germline CDR1 and CDR2: LNHDA and SQIVND (reference sequence). The length of the CDR3 is 14 residues.

This clonotype came up a few times. This rearrangement joins TRBV10-3 to TRBJ2-3; 7 nucleotides line up with TRBD2. Germline V gives CDR1 ENHRY, CDR2 SYGVKD. This CDR3 has 15 residues. Trimming removed 6 bases from V and 3 bases from J; junction bases left unmatched: 9. CDR3 in amino acids: CAIRSAGAGTDTQYF. CDR3 nucleotide sequence: TGTGCCATCAGGTCCGCGGGAGCGGGAACAGATACGCAGTATTTT.

This chain uses TRBV5-6 with TRBJ2-5; 9 nucleotides line up with TRBD2. Trimming took 4 bases from V and 3 from J; bases not matched to a gene: 7. Germline V gene data show CDR1 as SGHDT and CDR2 as YYEEEE. The CDR3 length is 15 residues. CDR3 nucleotide sequence: TGTGCCAGCAGCCGACCGACTAGCGGTGAAGAGACCCAGTACTTC. Encoded protein: CASSRPTSGEETQYF.